This T cell receptor (beta chain) was documented in a study of blood T cells in healthy people across ages. Study-wide context: About one barcoded TCR beta cDNA was captured per two T cells.

The CDR3 contains 15 residues. Per germline, CDR1 SNHLY and CDR2 FYNNEI. Unmatched junction bases numbered 11, after V lost 9 bases and J lost 1 base. The use of a sample-barcoded 5' primer and a J-beta primer mix characterized a second PCR of roughly 7 to 11 cycles. TCRdb re-called the 5' RACE reads with MiXCR, one entry per CDR3 protein. The table includes roughly 1,700,000 distinct CDR3 sequences, 28% detected once. The sample comprised blood. The chain couples TRBV2 to TRBJ1-1; TRBD1 matches 7 bases. The clonotype was recovered from a woman between 25 and 40 years old in good health. The CDR3 nucleotides read TGTGCCAGTACAACACAGGGGTTGGGGAACACTGAAGCTTTCTTT. It specifies CASTTQGLGNTEAFF.